This TCR beta chain came from a study of blood T cell repertoires in COVID-19. Study summary: Some COVID-19 samples were acute and others convalescent; all came from the United States, Italy and Spain. The cDNA or gDNA used as material had been derived from T cells, B-cell-depleted T cells, or PBMCs.

In the original workflow: Amplified reference gene primers provided the basis for estimating nucleated cell counts. Assay: immunoSEQ multiplex PCR; the TCRdb copy retains only in-frame clones and omits some. D and trimming were read from the DNA, whereas the V and J calls and clone size are those reported in that table. This sample has tens of thousands of clones, with 70% to 90% found just once. The source material was peripheral blood. This TCR came from an elderly woman with active or convalescent COVID-19.

The CDR3 region is CASSPGGTGELFF. CDR3 nucleotides: TGCGCCAGCAGCCCCGGGGGGACCGGGGAGCTGTTTTTT. V and J are TRBV4-1 and TRBJ2-2; 7 bases agree with TRBD2. The CDR3 spans 13 residues. With V trimmed by 4 bases and J by 5 bases, 1 base remained unmatched. Germline loops: CDR1 MGHRA, CDR2 YSYEKL.